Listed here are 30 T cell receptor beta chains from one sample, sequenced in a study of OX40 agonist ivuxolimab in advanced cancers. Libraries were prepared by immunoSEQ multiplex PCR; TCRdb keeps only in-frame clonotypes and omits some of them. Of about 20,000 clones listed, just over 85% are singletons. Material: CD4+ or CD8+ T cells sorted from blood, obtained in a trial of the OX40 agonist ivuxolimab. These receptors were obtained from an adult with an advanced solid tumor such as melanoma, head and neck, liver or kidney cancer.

The CDR3, as DNA: TGTGCCAGCAGACTAGGGGTCTCTGGGGCCAACGTCCTGACTTTC. Translation gives CASRLGVSGANVLTF. This chain uses TRBV7-2 with TRBJ2-6; D may be TRBD1 or TRBD2 (5 bases each). This CDR3 is built from 15 residues. Germline loops: CDR1 SGHTA, CDR2 FQGNSA. V lost 6 bases, J lost 0 bases, and 9 bases lay in between. The full variable domain, in which reference TRBV7-2 and TRBJ2-6 provide the parts outside the CDR3, is GAGVSQSPSNKVTEKGKDVELRCDPISGHTALYWYRQSLGQGLEFLIYFQGNSAPDKSGLPSDRFSAERTGGSVSTLTIQRTQQEDSAVYLCASRLGVSGANVLTFGAGSRLTVL.

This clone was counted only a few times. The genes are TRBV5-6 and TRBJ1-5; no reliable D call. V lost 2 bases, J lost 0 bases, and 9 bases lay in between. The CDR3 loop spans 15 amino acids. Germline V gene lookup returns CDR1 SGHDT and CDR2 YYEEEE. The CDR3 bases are TGTGCCAGCAGCTTTGAGGATTATAGCAATCAGCCCCAGCATTTT. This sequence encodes CASSFEDYSNQPQHF.

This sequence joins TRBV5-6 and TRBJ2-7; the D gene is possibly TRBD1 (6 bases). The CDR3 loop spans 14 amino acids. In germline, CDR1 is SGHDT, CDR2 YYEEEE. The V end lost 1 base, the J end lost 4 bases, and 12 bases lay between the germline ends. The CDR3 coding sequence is TGTGCCAGCAGCTTGACAGGGAAAGGGTACGAGCAGTACTTC. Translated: CASSLTGKGYEQYF.

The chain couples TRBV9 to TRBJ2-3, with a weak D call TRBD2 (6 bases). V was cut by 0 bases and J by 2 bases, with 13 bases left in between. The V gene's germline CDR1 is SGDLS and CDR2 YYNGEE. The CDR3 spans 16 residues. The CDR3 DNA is TGTGCCAGCAGCGTAGAAGCGGGCGTTGACACAGATACGCAGTATTTT. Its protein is CASSVEAGVDTDTQYF.

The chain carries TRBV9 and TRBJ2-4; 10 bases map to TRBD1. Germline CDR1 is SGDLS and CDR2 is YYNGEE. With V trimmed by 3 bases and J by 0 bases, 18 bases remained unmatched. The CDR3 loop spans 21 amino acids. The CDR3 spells CASSEGTRDRGPKEAKNIQYF. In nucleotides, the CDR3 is TGTGCCAGCAGCGAGGGAACCCGGGACAGGGGCCCCAAAGAAGCCAAAAACATTCAGTACTTC.

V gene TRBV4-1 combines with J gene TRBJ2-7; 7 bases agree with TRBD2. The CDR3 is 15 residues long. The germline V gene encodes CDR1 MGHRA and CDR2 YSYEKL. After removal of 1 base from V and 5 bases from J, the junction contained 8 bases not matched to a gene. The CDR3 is CASSQAPSGTNEQYF. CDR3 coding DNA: TGCGCCAGCAGCCAAGCCCCTAGCGGAACCAACGAGCAGTACTTC.

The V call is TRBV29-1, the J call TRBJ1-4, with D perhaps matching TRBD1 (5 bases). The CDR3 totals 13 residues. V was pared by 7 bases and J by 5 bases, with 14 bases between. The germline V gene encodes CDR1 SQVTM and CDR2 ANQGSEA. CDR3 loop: CSGQDTRNEKLFF. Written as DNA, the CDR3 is TGCAGCGGTCAGGACACGAGGAATGAAAAACTGTTTTTT.

DNA of the CDR3: TGCGCCAGCAGCTTGGACGGGAGGAACACTGAAGCTTTCTTT. As protein: CASSLDGRNTEAFF. The V and J genes are TRBV5-1 and TRBJ1-1; D is undetermined. Germline CDR1 and CDR2: SGHRS and YFSETQ. V dropped 0 bases and J dropped 1 base, with 7 bases sitting between them. This CDR3 has 14 amino acids.

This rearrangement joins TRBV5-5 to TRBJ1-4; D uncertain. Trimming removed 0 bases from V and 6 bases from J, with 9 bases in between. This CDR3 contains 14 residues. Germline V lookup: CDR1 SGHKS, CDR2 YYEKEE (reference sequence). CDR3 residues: CASSLVSTHEKLFF. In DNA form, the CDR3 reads TGTGCCAGCAGCTTGGTCAGTACGCATGAAAAACTGTTTTTT.

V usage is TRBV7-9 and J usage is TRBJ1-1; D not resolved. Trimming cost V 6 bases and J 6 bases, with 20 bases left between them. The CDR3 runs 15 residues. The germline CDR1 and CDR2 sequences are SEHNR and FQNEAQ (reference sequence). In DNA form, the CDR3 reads TGTGCCAGCAGTGGACGCAGCGTGGCCCCCCCTGAAGCTTTCTTT. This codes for CASSGRSVAPPEAFF.

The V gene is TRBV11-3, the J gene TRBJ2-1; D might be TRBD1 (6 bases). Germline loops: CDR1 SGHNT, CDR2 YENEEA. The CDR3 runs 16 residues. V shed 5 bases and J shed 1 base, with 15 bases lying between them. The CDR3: CASSRQQGSSYNEQFF. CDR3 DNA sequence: TGTGCCAGCAGCCGACAACAGGGTTCGTCCTACAATGAGCAGTTCTTC.

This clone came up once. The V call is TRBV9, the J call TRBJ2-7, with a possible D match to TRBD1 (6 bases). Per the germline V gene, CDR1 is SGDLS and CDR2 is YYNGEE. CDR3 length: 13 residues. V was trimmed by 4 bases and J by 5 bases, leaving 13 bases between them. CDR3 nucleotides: TGTGCCAGCAGCCGGGACATAGCCAACGAGCAGTACTTC. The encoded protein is CASSRDIANEQYF.

CDR3 in DNA: TGCGCCAGCAGTCTCTTAGCGGGAGGATTGGAGCAGTACTTC. It is translated as CASSLLAGGLEQYF. The V call is TRBV5-1, the J call TRBJ2-7; 10 bases align to TRBD2. The junction had 9 bases not matched to a gene; V was cut back by 5 bases and J by 7 bases. The CDR3 is 14 amino acids. Germline assignment: CDR1 SGHRS and CDR2 YFSETQ.

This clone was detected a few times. CDR3 protein: CASSFHGFDQPQHF. The DNA of the CDR3 is TGTGCCAGCAGCTTTCACGGGTTCGATCAGCCCCAGCATTTT. The V gene is TRBV5-6, the J gene TRBJ1-5, with D unresolved. V was cut by 2 bases and J by 5 bases, with 11 bases left in between. The CDR3 spans 14 residues. The V gene's germline CDR1 is SGHDT and CDR2 YYEEEE. The entire variable domain, with the rest obtained from reference TRBV5-6 and TRBJ1-5, is as follows: DAGVTQSPTHLIKTRGQQVTLRCSPKSGHDTVSWYQQALGQGPQFIFQYYEEEERQRGNFPDRFSGHQFPNYSSELNVNALLLGDSALYLCASSFHGFDQPQHFGDGTRLSIL.

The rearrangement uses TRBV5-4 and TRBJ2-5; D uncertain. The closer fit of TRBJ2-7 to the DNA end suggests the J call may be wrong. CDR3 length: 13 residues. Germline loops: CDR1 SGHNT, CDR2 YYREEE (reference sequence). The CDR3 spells CASSLLASYEQYF. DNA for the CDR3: TGTGCCAGCAGCTTGCTGGCCTCCTACGAGCAGTACTTC.

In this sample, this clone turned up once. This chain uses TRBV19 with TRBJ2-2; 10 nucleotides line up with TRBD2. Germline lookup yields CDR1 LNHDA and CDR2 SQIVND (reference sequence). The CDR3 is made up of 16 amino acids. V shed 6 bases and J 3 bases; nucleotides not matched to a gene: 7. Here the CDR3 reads CASRVSGGSYTGELFF. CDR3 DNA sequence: TGTGCCAGTAGGGTTAGCGGGGGGTCCTACACCGGGGAGCTGTTTTTT.

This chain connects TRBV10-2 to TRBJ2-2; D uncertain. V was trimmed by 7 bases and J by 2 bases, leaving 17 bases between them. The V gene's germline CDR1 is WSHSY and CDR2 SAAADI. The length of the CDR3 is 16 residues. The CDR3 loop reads CASTISSGSNTGELFF. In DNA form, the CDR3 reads TGCGCCAGCACCATCTCTAGTGGCTCAAACACCGGGGAGCTGTTTTTT.

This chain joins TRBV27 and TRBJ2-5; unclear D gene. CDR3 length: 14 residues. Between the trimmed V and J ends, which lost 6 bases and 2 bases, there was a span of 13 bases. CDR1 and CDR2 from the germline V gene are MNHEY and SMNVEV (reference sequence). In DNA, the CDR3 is TGTGCCAGCAGAGCGTTGACGGGTCAAGAGACCCAGTACTTC. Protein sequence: CASRALTGQETQYF.

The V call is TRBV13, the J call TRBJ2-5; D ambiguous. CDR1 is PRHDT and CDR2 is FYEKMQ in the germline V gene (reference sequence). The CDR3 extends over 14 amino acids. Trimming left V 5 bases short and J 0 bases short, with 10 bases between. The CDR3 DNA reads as TGTGCCAGCAGCGCGGCAAGTTACCAAGAGACCCAGTACTTC. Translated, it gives CASSAASYQETQYF.

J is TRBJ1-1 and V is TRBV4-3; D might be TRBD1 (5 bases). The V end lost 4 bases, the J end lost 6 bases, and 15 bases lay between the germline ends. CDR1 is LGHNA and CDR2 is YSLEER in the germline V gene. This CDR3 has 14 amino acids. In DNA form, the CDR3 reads TGCGCCAGCAGCCGGGACGTGGGCGCGGCTGAAGCTTTCTTT. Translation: CASSRDVGAAEAFF.

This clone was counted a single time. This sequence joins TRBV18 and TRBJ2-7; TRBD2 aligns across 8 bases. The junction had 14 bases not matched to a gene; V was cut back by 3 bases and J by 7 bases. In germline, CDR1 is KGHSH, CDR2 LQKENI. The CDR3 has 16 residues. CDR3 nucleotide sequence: TGTGCCAGCTCACCGGGGGACCCTTTGGGACTAGGTGAGCAGTACTTC. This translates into CASSPGDPLGLGEQYF. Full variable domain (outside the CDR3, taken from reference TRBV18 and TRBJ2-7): NAGVMQNPRHLVRRRGQEARLRCSPMKGHSHVYWYRQLPEEGLKFMVYLQKENIIDESGMPKERFSAEFPKEGPSILRIQQVVRGDSAAYFCASSPGDPLGLGEQYFGPGTRLTVT.

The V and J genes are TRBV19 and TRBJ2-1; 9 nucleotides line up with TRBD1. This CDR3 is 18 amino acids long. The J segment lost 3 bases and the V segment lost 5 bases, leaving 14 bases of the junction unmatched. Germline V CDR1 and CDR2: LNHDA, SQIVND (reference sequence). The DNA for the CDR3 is TGTGCCAGTAGTCCGGGACAGGGAATATTTCGGATCTACAATGAGCAGTTCTTC. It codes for CASSPGQGIFRIYNEQFF.

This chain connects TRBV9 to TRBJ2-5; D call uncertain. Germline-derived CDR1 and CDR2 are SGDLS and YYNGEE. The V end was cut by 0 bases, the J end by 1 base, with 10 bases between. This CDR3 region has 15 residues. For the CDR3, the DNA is TGTGCCAGCAGCGTAGCGGTAGGGCTCCAAGAGACCCAGTACTTC. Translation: CASSVAVGLQETQYF. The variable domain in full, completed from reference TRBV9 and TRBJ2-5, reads DSGVTQTPKHLITATGQRVTLRCSPRSGDLSVYWYQQSLDQGLQFLIQYYNGEERAKGNILERFSAQQFPDLHSELNLSSLELGDSALYFCASSVAVGLQETQYFGPGTRLLVL.

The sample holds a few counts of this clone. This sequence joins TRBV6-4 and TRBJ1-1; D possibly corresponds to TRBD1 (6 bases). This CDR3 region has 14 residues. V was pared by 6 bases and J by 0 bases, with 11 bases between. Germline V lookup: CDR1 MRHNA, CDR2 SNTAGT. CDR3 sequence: CASREQGMNTEAFF. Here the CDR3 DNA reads TGTGCCAGCAGGGAACAGGGCATGAACACTGAAGCTTTCTTT.

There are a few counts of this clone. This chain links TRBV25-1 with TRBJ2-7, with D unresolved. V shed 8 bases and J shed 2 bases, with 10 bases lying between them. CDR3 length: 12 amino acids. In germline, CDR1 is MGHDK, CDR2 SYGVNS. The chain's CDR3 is CASAAGTYEQYF. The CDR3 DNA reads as TGTGCCAGCGCAGCCGGTACCTACGAGCAGTACTTC.

CDR3: CASSPRVGGGYGDTQYF. CDR3 coding DNA: TGCGCCAGCAGTCCCCGAGTAGGGGGGGGATACGGAGATACGCAGTATTTT. This chain uses TRBV5-1 with TRBJ2-3, with D possibly TRBD2 on 7 matching bases. The germline V gene has CDR1 SGHRS and CDR2 YFSETQ. This CDR3 comprises 17 residues. Trimming pared 5 bases from V and 5 bases from J, leaving 24 bases between.

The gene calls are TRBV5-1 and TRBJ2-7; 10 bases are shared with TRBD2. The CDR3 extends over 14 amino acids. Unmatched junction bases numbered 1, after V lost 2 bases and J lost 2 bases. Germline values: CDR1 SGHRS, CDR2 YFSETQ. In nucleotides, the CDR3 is TGCGCCAGCAGCTTAGCGGGAGGGACCTACGAGCAGTACTTC. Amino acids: CASSLAGGTYEQYF.

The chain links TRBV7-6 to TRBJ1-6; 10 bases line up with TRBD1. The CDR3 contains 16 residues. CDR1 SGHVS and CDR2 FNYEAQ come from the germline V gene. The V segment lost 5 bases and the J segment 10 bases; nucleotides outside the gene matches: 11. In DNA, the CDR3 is TGTGCCAGCAGCGCAAGGACAGGGGGTTCTGGATCACCCCTCCACTTT. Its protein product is CASSARTGGSGSPLHF.

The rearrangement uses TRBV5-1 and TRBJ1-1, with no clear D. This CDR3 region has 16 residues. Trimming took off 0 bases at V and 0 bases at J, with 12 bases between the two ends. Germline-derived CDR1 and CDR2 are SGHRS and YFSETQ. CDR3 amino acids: CASSLEGSGVNTEAFF. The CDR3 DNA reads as TGCGCCAGCAGCTTGGAGGGCAGCGGGGTGAACACTGAAGCTTTCTTT.

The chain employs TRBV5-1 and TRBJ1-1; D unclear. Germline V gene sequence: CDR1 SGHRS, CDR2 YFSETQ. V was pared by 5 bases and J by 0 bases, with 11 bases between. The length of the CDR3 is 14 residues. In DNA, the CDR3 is TGCGCCAGCAGTTCCGGGAGAATGAACACTGAAGCTTTCTTT. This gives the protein CASSSGRMNTEAFF. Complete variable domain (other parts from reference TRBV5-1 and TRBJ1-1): KAGVTQTPRYLIKTRGQQVTLSCSPISGHRSVSWYQQTPGQGLQFLFEYFSETQRNKGNFPGRFSGRQFSNSRSEMNVSTLELGDSALYLCASSSGRMNTEAFFGQGTRLTVV.